Below are 10 T cell receptor beta chains sequenced from a single sample in a study of blood T cell repertoires in COVID-19. TCRdb keeps only in-frame clones here, not all; method: immunoSEQ multiplex PCR. This table holds around 360,000 clones, roughly 87% found once. The sample consisted of PBMCs or T cells enriched from blood (not recorded which). The receptors stem from a woman in her thirties who had recovered from COVID-19.

The genes are TRBV29-1 and TRBJ1-3; TRBD1 might be the D (5 bases). The V gene's germline CDR1 is SQVTM and CDR2 ANQGSEA. V was shortened by 2 bases and J by 2 bases, with 7 bases between the two germline ends. CDR3 size: 13 residues. Here the CDR3 reads CSVEQGTGNTIYF. The CDR3 DNA sequence: TGCAGCGTTGAACAGGGAACTGGAAACACCATATATTTT.

J is TRBJ2-2 and V is TRBV6-5; D is undetermined. Per the germline V gene, CDR1 is MNHEY and CDR2 is SVGAGI. The CDR3 contains 14 residues. V lost 0 bases and J lost 8, with 10 bases in between. CDR3 amino acids: CASSYSERVGELFF. The CDR3 bases are TGTGCCAGCAGTTACTCGGAACGGGTGGGGGAGCTGTTTTTT.

V usage is TRBV7-2 and J usage is TRBJ1-2; D is unresolved. Germline V gives CDR1 SGHTA, CDR2 FQGNSA. The V end lost 1 base, the J end lost 7 bases, and 16 bases lay between the germline ends. This CDR3 is 15 amino acids long. The CDR3 here is CASSLGGSGAGGYTF. As DNA, the CDR3 is TGTGCCAGCAGCTTAGGAGGGTCAGGAGCGGGTGGCTACACCTTC.

This chain uses TRBV6-4 with TRBJ1-1; D is possibly TRBD1 (6 bases). V shed 0 bases and J shed 5 bases, with 13 bases lying between them. Per the germline V gene, CDR1 is MRHNA and CDR2 is SNTAGT. The length of the CDR3 is 15 residues. The CDR3 protein is CASSDSGGRRTEAFF. Written as DNA, the CDR3 is TGTGCCAGCAGTGACTCCGGGGGGCGGCGGACTGAAGCTTTCTTT.

This chain joins TRBV7-9 and TRBJ2-7; 8 positions match TRBD2. CDR3 length: 16 amino acids. Germline CDR1 SEHNR, CDR2 FQNEAQ (reference sequence). Trimming took 5 bases from V and 4 from J; bases not matched to a gene: 13. CDR3 DNA: TGTGCCAGCAGCCTCGGCCCTTTAGCGGGGAGTTACGAGCAGTACTTC. Translating it yields CASSLGPLAGSYEQYF.

The V gene is TRBV11-2, the J gene TRBJ1-5, with TRBD1 matching 8 bases. Germline CDR1 and CDR2: SGHAT and FQNNGV. The V and J ends lost 5 bases and 5 bases, in that order; junction bases with no gene match: 2. CDR3 length equals 13 residues. CDR3 bases: TGTGCCAGCAGCCCGGACAGGGATCAGCCCCAGCATTTT. As protein: CASSPDRDQPQHF.

V usage is TRBV19 and J usage is TRBJ1-1, with 10 bases aligning to TRBD1. Looked up from germline, CDR1 is LNHDA and CDR2 is SQIVND (reference sequence). With V trimmed by 3 bases and J by 0 bases, 4 bases remained unmatched. This CDR3 region has 16 residues. The CDR3 region has the DNA TGTGCCAGTAGTATCGGGACAGGGGCCCTGAACACTGAAGCTTTCTTT. It yields the protein CASSIGTGALNTEAFF.

The V gene is TRBV27, the J gene TRBJ2-1; a possible D gene is TRBD2 (7 bases). The CDR3 extends over 16 amino acids. Germline V gene lookup returns CDR1 MNHEY and CDR2 SMNVEV (reference sequence). V was clipped by 2 bases and J by 4 bases, with 15 bases between them. Written as DNA, the CDR3 is TGTGCCAGCAGTTTAGCGGGGGCTACAATATACAATGAGCAGTTCTTC. It specifies CASSLAGATIYNEQFF.

The V and J genes are TRBV25-1 and TRBJ2-5; D may be TRBD1 (6 bases). CDR3 length: 14 amino acids. CDR1 is MGHDK, CDR2 SYGVNS, per germline. The V end lost 0 bases, the J end lost 3 bases, and 8 bases lay between the germline ends. The chain's CDR3 is CASSEYWTEETQYF. The CDR3 DNA sequence: TGTGCCAGCAGTGAATACTGGACAGAAGAGACCCAGTACTTC. The full variable domain, with the rest looked up from reference TRBV25-1 and TRBJ2-5, is EADIYQTPRYLVIGTGKKITLECSQTMGHDKMYWYQQDPGMELHLIHYSYGVNSTEKGDLSSESTVSRIRTEHFPLTLESARPSHTSQYLCASSEYWTEETQYFGPGTRLLVL.

The chain couples TRBV28 to TRBJ2-7; perhaps TRBD1 as D (5 bases). The length of the CDR3 is 13 residues. Trimming removed 6 bases at V and 0 bases at J, with 9 bases between. Germline V gene lookup returns CDR1 MDHEN and CDR2 SYDVKM. CDR3 sequence reads: CASRAGHSYEQYF. As DNA, the CDR3 is TGTGCCAGCAGAGCCGGACACTCCTACGAGCAGTACTTC.